Listed below are T cell receptor beta chains from one sample, sequenced in a study of naive and memory T cell subsets. TCRdb re-called the UMI-ligation and nested PCR reads with MiXCR, one entry per CDR3 protein. The sample has about 9,700 distinct CDR3 sequences, around 5.5% seen once; the top ten hold around three fifths. Specimen: CD4+ TEMRA cells from blood. The origin of the receptors is a human donor in good health. Both conserved end residues are part of each CDR3. D genes are given only for firm matches. Expanded clones are given a class, and other clones once, few, many or no size at all.

J | D | V | size | DNA | CDR3
TRBJ2-2 | NA | TRBV24-1 | few | TGTGCCACCAGTGATCCCCATGGTGGTAGCGGTAACACCGGGGAGCTGTTTTTT | CATSDPHGGSGNTGELFF
TRBJ2-3 | NA | TRBV20-1 | medium-sized | TGCAGTGCTAGAGATCCCGTAAGGGCGACAGATACGCAGTATTTT | CSARDPVRATDTQYF
TRBJ2-5 | TRBD1 | TRBV5-1 | NA | TGCGCCAGCCGGATCCGGACAGGGCGAGAAGAGACCCAGTACTTC | CASRIRTGREETQYF
TRBJ2-3 | TRBD2 | TRBV30 | many | TGTGCCTGGTGGGGCGGGAGGGCCCTCAGGCAGTATTTT | CAWWGGRALRQYF
TRBJ1-1 | NA | TRBV7-6 | many | TGTGCCAGCAGCTCCCGGGGGCAGGCTATAAACACTGAAGCTTTCTTT | CASSSRGQAINTEAFF
TRBJ1-1 | NA | TRBV29-1 | NA | TGCAGCGTAGGCGTGGCCACTGAAGCTTTCTTT | CSVGVATEAFF
TRBJ2-7 | TRBD1 | TRBV6-1 | NA | TGTGCCAGCAGTGGAAGAGGGAGACAGGGGGCTCTTCTGCAGTACTTC | CASSGRGRQGALLQYF
TRBJ2-5 | NA | TRBV20-1 | many | TGCAGTGCCGCCCCTAAGGAGACCCAGTACTTC | CSAAPKETQYF
TRBJ2-3 | TRBD2 | TRBV7-2 | NA | TGTGCCAGCAGCTTAGAGGCGACTAGCGGGATAACAGATACGCAGTATTTT | CASSLEATSGITDTQYF
TRBJ2-7 | NA | TRBV6-2/TRBV6-3 | many | TGTGCCAGCAGTTCTACCGGCAGGGGCCACGAGCAGTACTTC | CASSSTGRGHEQYF
TRBJ1-5 | NA | TRBV28 | many | TGTGCCGGTAACAGGGGCAATCAGCCCCAGCATTTT | CAGNRGNQPQHF
TRBJ2-7 | NA | TRBV7-9 | few | TGTGCCAGCAGCTTAGCCCCATACTCAGACAGGTCCTACGAGCAGTACTTC | CASSLAPYSDRSYEQYF
TRBJ2-5 | TRBD2 | TRBV7-9 | many | TGTGCCAGCAGTTCTAGCGGACCACAAGAGACCCAGTACTTC | CASSSSGPQETQYF
TRBJ2-3 | TRBD2 | TRBV20-1 | NA | TGCAGTGCTAGAGTAGGACTAGCGGCCGGCACAGATACGCAGTATTTT | CSARVGLAAGTDTQYF
TRBJ1-1 | NA | TRBV7-2 | NA | TGTGCCAGCAGCTTAGAACGGCTGAACACTGAAGCTTTCTTT | CASSLERLNTEAFF
TRBJ2-5 | NA | TRBV4-3 | NA | TGCGCCAGCAGCCAAGAAGTAAACAGGAGGGCGGGGGAGACCCAGTACTTC | CASSQEVNRRAGETQYF
TRBJ2-5 | NA | TRBV27 | many | TGTGCCAGCAGTTACTCCGGGACAAAGGAGACCCAGTACTTC | CASSYSGTKETQYF
TRBJ1-5 | NA | TRBV15 | many | TGTGCCACCAGCAGCCCGAGAGCAGGGTCCTATAGCAATCAGCCCCAGCATTTT | CATSSPRAGSYSNQPQHF
TRBJ2-4 | TRBD2 | TRBV20-1 | many | TGCAGTGCCGACTGGGGAGGGCTAGCCAAAAACATTCAGTACTTC | CSADWGGLAKNIQYF
TRBJ2-3 | NA | TRBV4-3 | many | TGCGCCAGCAGCCCCACTCCCCAAATCCCAGGCGGGCAGTATTTT | CASSPTPQIPGGQYF
TRBJ2-6 | NA | TRBV20-1 | many | TGCAGTGCTAACCGGGACTTCCCTAGCTCTGGGGCCAACGTCCTGACTTTC | CSANRDFPSSGANVLTF
TRBJ1-4 | NA | TRBV6-2/TRBV6-3 | NA | TGTGCCAGCAGTTCCCCGGGACACCGCTCAACTAATGAAAAACTGTTTTTT | CASSSPGHRSTNEKLFF
TRBJ1-1 | NA | TRBV27 | many | TGTGCCAGCGCGCTACGGAGGGGCACTGAAGCTTTCTTT | CASALRRGTEAFF
TRBJ2-1 | NA | TRBV19 | NA | TGTGCCAGTAGAACCGGGGGTTATGAGCAGTTCTTC | CASRTGGYEQFF
TRBJ2-7 | NA | TRBV7-2 | medium-sized | TGTGCCAGTACCCGGGACTCGGGGGCCTACGAGCAGTACTTC | CASTRDSGAYEQYF
TRBJ1-2 | NA | TRBV12-5 | many | TGTGCTAGTGGTCAGTTCCATGGCTACACCTTC | CASGQFHGYTF
TRBJ2-5 | TRBD2 | TRBV20-1 | NA | TGCAGTGCTAGTCGGGGGCTAGCGGGAATAGAGACCCAGTACTTC | CSASRGLAGIETQYF
TRBJ1-5 | NA | TRBV6-2/TRBV6-3 | many | TGTGCCAGCAGTTACCCCCAGGGCAATCAGCCCCAGCATTTT | CASSYPQGNQPQHF
TRBJ2-7 | NA | TRBV5-6 | many | TGTGCCAGCAAAGGACGATTTAGCTCCTACGAGCAGTACTTC | CASKGRFSSYEQYF
TRBJ1-4 | TRBD1 | TRBV18 | many | TGTGCCAGCTCTCCAGGACAGGGGGAAAGTGAAAAACTGTTTTTT | CASSPGQGESEKLFF
TRBJ1-1 | NA | TRBV20-1 | few | TGCAGTGCTAGAGATTCGGGAGGCCCTAATACTGAAGCTTTCTTT | CSARDSGGPNTEAFF
TRBJ2-2 | NA | TRBV3-1 | few | TGTGCCAGCAGCCAAGCCGGGGGCACCGGGGAGCTGTTTTTT | CASSQAGGTGELFF
TRBJ2-7 | TRBD1 | TRBV7-3 | NA | TGTGCCAGCAGCCCCAGGGACAGGGGATACGAGCAGTACTTC | CASSPRDRGYEQYF
TRBJ1-3 | NA | TRBV29-1 | many | TGCAGCGTCGACAGCTCTGGAAACACCATATATTTT | CSVDSSGNTIYF
TRBJ1-4 | TRBD1 | TRBV12-3/TRBV12-4 | many | TGTGCCAGCAGTTCGGGACAGGGCGAAGTGGAACTGTTTTTT | CASSSGQGEVELFF
TRBJ2-3 | NA | TRBV7-2 | many | TGTGCCAGCAGCTTAGAGGCTAGCGATTCGCAGTATTTT | CASSLEASDSQYF
TRBJ1-1 | NA | TRBV28 | many | TGTGCCAGCAGGCGCGGGACATCCTTGGGGACTGAAGCTTTCTTT | CASRRGTSLGTEAFF
TRBJ1-2 | TRBD1 | TRBV20-1 | many | TGCAGTGCCACAGGGGGGGCCCCGGGACAGGAATCCTATGGCTACACCTTC | CSATGGAPGQESYGYTF
TRBJ1-1 | NA | TRBV14 | many | TGTGCCAGCAGCCAACTAAGCCGACCGGGGGCGGACACTGAAGCTTTCTTT | CASSQLSRPGADTEAFF
TRBJ2-3 | NA | TRBV24-1 | many | TGTGCCACCAGTGATTTGTCGGATACGCAGTATTTT | CATSDLSDTQYF
TRBJ2-2 | NA | TRBV7-2 | NA | TGTGCCAGCAGCTTGGAGTTGGTCGGGGAGCTGTTTTTT | CASSLELVGELFF
TRBJ1-2 | NA | TRBV28 | few | TGTGCCAGCACCAGGGACCCCGAGGGCTACACCTTC | CASTRDPEGYTF
TRBJ2-2 | TRBD1 | TRBV6-2/TRBV6-3 | many | TGTGCCAGCACCCGGACAGGGAGTAGCACCGGGGAGCTGTTTTTT | CASTRTGSSTGELFF
TRBJ2-1 | TRBD2 | TRBV18 | few | TGTGCCAGCTCACAGACGAGCGGGAGGGGACTCCTGAATGAGCAGTTCTTC | CASSQTSGRGLLNEQFF
TRBJ1-4 | NA | TRBV3-1 | many | TGTGCCAGCAGCCAAGAGGACGGTCGGAATCAAAAACTGTTTTTT | CASSQEDGRNQKLFF
TRBJ2-3 | NA | TRBV19 | NA | TGTGCCACCAGACAGAGCACAGATACGCAGTATTTT | CATRQSTDTQYF
TRBJ2-7 | TRBD1 | TRBV3-1 | many | TGTGCCAGCAGCCCCGACAGGGGGTACGAGCAGTACTTC | CASSPDRGYEQYF
TRBJ1-6 | NA | TRBV27 | many | TGTGCCAGCAGTTCCTCCTATAATTCACCCCTCCACTTT | CASSSSYNSPLHF
TRBJ1-5 | TRBD1 | TRBV19 | NA | TGTGCCAGTAGCCCCCCTCTAGGCAGGGGGCCCGATCAGCCCCAGCATTTT | CASSPPLGRGPDQPQHF
TRBJ2-5 | NA | TRBV7-2 | many | TGTGCCAGCAGCGCGAGAAGAGACGCGGGACACTCACGAGAGACCCAGTACTTC | CASSARRDAGHSRETQYF
TRBJ2-3 | NA | TRBV20-1 | many | TGCAGTGCTAGCAGTACAGATACGCAGTATTTT | CSASSTDTQYF
TRBJ1-2 | NA | TRBV29-1 | many | TGCAGCGTTTCCCACCTCAGTCCTAGGTATGGCTACACCTTC | CSVSHLSPRYGYTF
TRBJ1-1 | NA | TRBV12-3/TRBV12-4 | NA | TGTGCCAGCGGTGAAGCTTTCTTT | CASGEAFF
TRBJ2-5 | NA | TRBV27 | many | TGTGCCAGCCACGACCTAGAGACCCAGTACTTC | CASHDLETQYF
TRBJ1-1 | NA | TRBV20-1 | many | TGCAGTGCTCCCCCGGACGTTGGCACTGAAGCTTTCTTT | CSAPPDVGTEAFF
TRBJ2-3 | NA | TRBV12-3/TRBV12-4 | many | TGTGCCAGCAGTTTACCCCTTAGGGGAGCACTAACTAGCACAGATACGCAGTATTTT | CASSLPLRGALTSTDTQYF
TRBJ2-1 | TRBD1 | TRBV6-2/TRBV6-3 | many | TGTGCCAGCAGTTACTCTCGCCAGGGGGCCGCCAATGAGCAGTTCTTC | CASSYSRQGAANEQFF